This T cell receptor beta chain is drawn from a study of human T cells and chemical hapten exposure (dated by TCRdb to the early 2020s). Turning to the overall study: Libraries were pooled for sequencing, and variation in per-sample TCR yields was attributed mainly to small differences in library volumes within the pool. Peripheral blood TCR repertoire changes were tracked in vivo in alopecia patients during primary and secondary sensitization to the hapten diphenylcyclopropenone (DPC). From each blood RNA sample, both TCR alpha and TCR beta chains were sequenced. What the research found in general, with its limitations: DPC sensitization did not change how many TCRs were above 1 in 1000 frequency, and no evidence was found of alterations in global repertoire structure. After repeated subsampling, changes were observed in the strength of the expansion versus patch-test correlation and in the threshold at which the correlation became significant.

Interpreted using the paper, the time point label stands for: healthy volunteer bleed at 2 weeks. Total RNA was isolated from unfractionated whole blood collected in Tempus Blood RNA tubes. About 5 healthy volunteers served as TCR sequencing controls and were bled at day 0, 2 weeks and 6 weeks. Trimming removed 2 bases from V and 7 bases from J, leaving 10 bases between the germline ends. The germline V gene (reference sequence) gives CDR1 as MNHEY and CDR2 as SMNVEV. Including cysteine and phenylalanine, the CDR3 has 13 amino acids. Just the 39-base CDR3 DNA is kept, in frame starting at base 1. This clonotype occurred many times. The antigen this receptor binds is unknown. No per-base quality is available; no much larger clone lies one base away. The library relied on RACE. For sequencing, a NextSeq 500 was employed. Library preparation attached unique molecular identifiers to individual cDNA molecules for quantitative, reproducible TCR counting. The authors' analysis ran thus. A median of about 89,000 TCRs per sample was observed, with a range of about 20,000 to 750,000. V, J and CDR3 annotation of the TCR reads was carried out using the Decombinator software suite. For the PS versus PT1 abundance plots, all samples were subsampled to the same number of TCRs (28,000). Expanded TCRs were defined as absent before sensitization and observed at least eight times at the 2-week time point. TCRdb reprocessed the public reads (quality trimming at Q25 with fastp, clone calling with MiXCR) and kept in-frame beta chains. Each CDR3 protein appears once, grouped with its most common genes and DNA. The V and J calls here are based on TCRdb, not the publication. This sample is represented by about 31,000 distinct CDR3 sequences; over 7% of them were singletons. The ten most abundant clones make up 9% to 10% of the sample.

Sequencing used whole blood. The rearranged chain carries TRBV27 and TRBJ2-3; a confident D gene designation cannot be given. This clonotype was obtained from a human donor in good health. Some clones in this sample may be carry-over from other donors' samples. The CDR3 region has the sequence CASSLMLQNTQYF. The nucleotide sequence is TGTGCCAGCAGTTTAATGTTACAAAATACGCAGTATTTT.